The clone carrying this TCR beta chain appeared a single time. What it binds is not known. Each patient with chemo-refractory metastatic non-small-cell lung cancer was treated with focal radiation plus CTLA-4 blockade using ipilimumab. Data came from immunoSEQ multiplex PCR; TCRdb stores just in-frame clones and leaves some out. This sample has roughly 30,000 clones, with 77% found just once. This sample is part of a study of radiotherapy plus CTLA-4 blockade in lung cancer. Study-wide background: Objective responses were seen in about a sixth of patients, disease control in about 33%. Study-level points and caveats: Reports identified early blood T cell clone dynamics, with interferon-beta, as the best response predictor. An expansion of tumor-derived TCR clones occurred in blood after radiotherapy plus ipilimumab.

Looked up from germline, CDR1 is MDHEN and CDR2 is SYDVKM. This CDR3 has 14 residues. The V segment lost 8 bases and the J segment 4 bases; nucleotides outside the gene matches: 10. The rearrangement uses TRBV28 and TRBJ1-2, with 7 positions matching TRBD1. This material consisted of peripheral blood, taken from a patient treated with radiotherapy plus ipilimumab. This clonotype was sampled from a human donor with non-small cell lung cancer that progressed on radiotherapy plus ipilimumab. Here the CDR3 reads CASAYRQGVYGYTF. For the CDR3, the DNA is TGTGCCAGCGCGTACAGACAGGGAGTCTATGGCTACACCTTC.